The rows below give T cell receptor beta chains drawn from one sample of a study of cytomegalovirus exposure and HLA in healthy donors. Libraries were prepared by immunoSEQ multiplex PCR; TCRdb keeps only in-frame clonotypes and omits some of them. The table includes about 180,000 clones, roughly 86% detected once. Specimen: PBMCs. The source of these receptors is a man aged 18 to 35 in good health and CMV-seropositive. CDR3s include the opening cysteine and the closing phenylalanine or tryptophan. Fields, in order: CDR3 protein, CDR3 DNA, clone size, V gene, J gene, D gene. The D gene is left open where the match is weak. Clone sizes are given selectively: once, few, many, or a class where the clone is expanded.

CDR3 protein: CASSRGGSSGNTIYF
CDR3 DNA: TGTGCCAGCAGTCGGGGGGGGAGCTCTGGAAACACCATATATTTT
clone size: NA
V gene: TRBV6-5
J gene: TRBJ1-3
D gene: NA

CDR3 protein: CASSSTGGAVGWEQYF
CDR3 DNA: TGTGCCAGCAGTTCTACAGGGGGCGCGGTTGGTTGGGAGCAGTACTTC
clone size: NA
V gene: TRBV27
J gene: TRBJ2-7
D gene: TRBD1

CDR3 protein: CAIRISGSRRDTQYF
CDR3 DNA: TGTGCCATCAGGATTAGCGGGAGTCGGAGAGATACGCAGTATTTT
clone size: NA
V gene: TRBV10-3
J gene: TRBJ2-3
D gene: TRBD2

CDR3 protein: CASSQERTSGTEQYF
CDR3 DNA: TGCGCCAGCAGCCAAGAGAGGACTAGCGGGACCGAGCAGTACTTC
clone size: NA
V gene: TRBV4-1
J gene: TRBJ2-7
D gene: TRBD2

CDR3 protein: CASGAGQGTSYEQYF
CDR3 DNA: TGTGCCAGCGGTGCGGGACAGGGCACTTCCTACGAGCAGTACTTC
clone size: NA
V gene: TRBV28
J gene: TRBJ2-7
D gene: TRBD1

CDR3 protein: CASSSAGGSYNEQFF
CDR3 DNA: TGTGCCAGCAGCTCAGCGGGAGGCTCCTACAATGAGCAGTTCTTC
clone size: NA
V gene: TRBV7-2
J gene: TRBJ2-1
D gene: TRBD2

CDR3 protein: CASSLDSEAFF
CDR3 DNA: TGTGCCAGCAGTTTGGACTCTGAAGCTTTCTTT
clone size: NA
V gene: TRBV5-6
J gene: TRBJ1-1
D gene: NA

CDR3 protein: CASSLGGAGKGQETQYF
CDR3 DNA: TGTGCCAGCAGCCTCGGGGGGGCGGGAAAGGGACAAGAGACCCAGTACTTC
clone size: NA
V gene: TRBV9
J gene: TRBJ2-5
D gene: TRBD2

CDR3 protein: CASSLAGMGYTF
CDR3 DNA: TGTGCCAGCAGCTTGGCGGGCATGGGCTACACCTTC
clone size: few
V gene: TRBV7-9
J gene: TRBJ1-2
D gene: NA

CDR3 protein: CASSQFSTSSTDTQYF
CDR3 DNA: TGTGCCAGCAGCCAATTCTCTACTTCAAGCACAGATACGCAGTATTTT
clone size: NA
V gene: TRBV4-2
J gene: TRBJ2-3
D gene: NA

CDR3 protein: CASSSTGAVLYEQYF
CDR3 DNA: TGTGCCAGCAGCTCGACAGGGGCCGTACTCTACGAGCAGTACTTC
clone size: NA
V gene: TRBV7-2
J gene: TRBJ2-7
D gene: TRBD1

CDR3 protein: CASSWRENWELFF
CDR3 DNA: TGCGCCAGCAGCTGGCGGGAGAACTGGGAGCTGTTTTTT
clone size: NA
V gene: TRBV5-1
J gene: TRBJ2-2
D gene: TRBD2

CDR3 protein: CASSWGQDYGYTF
CDR3 DNA: TGTGCCAGCAGTTGGGGACAGGACTATGGCTACACCTTC
clone size: NA
V gene: TRBV27
J gene: TRBJ1-2
D gene: TRBD1

CDR3 protein: CASGGDRGDTEAFF
CDR3 DNA: TGTGCTAGTGGGGGGGACAGGGGAGACACTGAAGCTTTCTTT
clone size: NA
V gene: TRBV12-5
J gene: TRBJ1-1
D gene: TRBD1

CDR3 protein: CASSAVASQGLQGSPLHF
CDR3 DNA: TGTGCCAGCAGCGCAGTAGCCTCGCAGGGGCTGCAAGGATCACCCCTCCACTTT
clone size: NA
V gene: TRBV9
J gene: TRBJ1-6
D gene: NA

CDR3 protein: CASSYGQASYEQYF
CDR3 DNA: TGTGCCAGCAGCTACGGACAGGCCTCCTACGAGCAGTACTTC
clone size: NA
V gene: TRBV5-4
J gene: TRBJ2-7
D gene: TRBD1

CDR3 protein: CASSLSERTGQGTQYF
CDR3 DNA: TGCGCCAGCAGCCTTTCAGAAAGGACAGGTCAAGGGACCCAGTACTTC
clone size: NA
V gene: TRBV4-1
J gene: TRBJ2-5
D gene: TRBD1

CDR3 protein: CASSSSTDTQYF
CDR3 DNA: TGTGCCAGCAGCTCTAGCACAGATACGCAGTATTTT
clone size: NA
V gene: TRBV2
J gene: TRBJ2-3
D gene: NA

CDR3 protein: CSGQIGDIIPWETQYF
CDR3 DNA: TGCAGCGGCCAAATCGGGGACATAATCCCATGGGAGACCCAGTACTTC
clone size: NA
V gene: TRBV29-1
J gene: TRBJ2-5
D gene: NA

CDR3 protein: CASSQEWGENTEAFF
CDR3 DNA: TGCGCCAGCAGCCAAGAGTGGGGGGAGAACACTGAAGCTTTCTTT
clone size: NA
V gene: TRBV4-3
J gene: TRBJ1-1
D gene: NA

CDR3 protein: CASSVRQGPIPDEQFF
CDR3 DNA: TGTGCCAGCAGCGTACGCCAGGGCCCGATACCGGATGAGCAGTTCTTC
clone size: NA
V gene: TRBV7-9
J gene: TRBJ2-1
D gene: NA

CDR3 protein: CASSPGTSAWETQYF
CDR3 DNA: TGTGCCAGCAGCCCCGGGACTAGCGCGTGGGAGACCCAGTACTTC
clone size: NA
V gene: TRBV5-6
J gene: TRBJ2-5
D gene: TRBD2

CDR3 protein: CASSPGQGMGPEAFF
CDR3 DNA: TGTGCCAGCAGCCCGGGACAGGGAATGGGGCCTGAAGCTTTCTTT
clone size: NA
V gene: TRBV6-5
J gene: TRBJ1-1
D gene: TRBD1

CDR3 protein: CASSSPTGGAYEQYF
CDR3 DNA: TGTGCCAGCAGCTCACCCACTGGCGGAGCCTACGAGCAGTACTTC
clone size: NA
V gene: TRBV13
J gene: TRBJ2-7
D gene: NA

CDR3 protein: CASSEGPTLTDTQYF
CDR3 DNA: TGTGCCAGCAGTGAGGGCCCAACCCTCACAGATACGCAGTATTTT
clone size: NA
V gene: TRBV2
J gene: TRBJ2-3
D gene: NA

CDR3 protein: CASSLGQWKDYEQYF
CDR3 DNA: TGTGCCAGCAGCTTGGGACAGTGGAAAGACTACGAGCAGTACTTC
clone size: few
V gene: TRBV7-9
J gene: TRBJ2-7
D gene: TRBD1

CDR3 protein: CASSSSPGTDGYTF
CDR3 DNA: TGTGCCAGCAGTTCCAGTCCAGGGACAGATGGCTACACCTTC
clone size: NA
V gene: TRBV7-2
J gene: TRBJ1-2
D gene: TRBD1

CDR3 protein: CASSLVGQLNSPLHF
CDR3 DNA: TGTGCCAGCAGTTTAGTTGGACAGCTCAATTCACCCCTCCACTTT
clone size: NA
V gene: TRBV27
J gene: TRBJ1-6
D gene: NA

CDR3 protein: CASSLYYEQFF
CDR3 DNA: TGTGCCAGCAGCTTATACTATGAGCAGTTCTTC
clone size: NA
V gene: TRBV7-2
J gene: TRBJ2-1
D gene: NA

CDR3 protein: CASSLSGTGVPYGYTF
CDR3 DNA: TGTGCCAGCAGTCTCTCCGGGACAGGGGTGCCCTATGGCTACACCTTC
clone size: NA
V gene: TRBV27
J gene: TRBJ1-2
D gene: TRBD1

CDR3 protein: CASSYTGVDGYTF
CDR3 DNA: TGTGCCAGCAGTTATACAGGGGTCGATGGCTACACCTTC
clone size: NA
V gene: TRBV27
J gene: TRBJ1-2
D gene: TRBD1

CDR3 protein: CASSAWTGGSYNEQFF
CDR3 DNA: TGTGCCAGCAGCGCCTGGACAGGGGGCTCCTACAATGAGCAGTTCTTC
clone size: once
V gene: TRBV9
J gene: TRBJ2-1
D gene: TRBD1

CDR3 protein: CASSLGAFF
CDR3 DNA: TGTGCCAGCTCCCTCGGGGCTTTCTTT
clone size: few
V gene: TRBV2
J gene: TRBJ1-1
D gene: NA

CDR3 protein: CASSLESDTQYF
CDR3 DNA: TGTGCCAGCAGCTTAGAAAGCGATACGCAGTATTTT
clone size: NA
V gene: TRBV7-9
J gene: TRBJ2-3
D gene: NA

CDR3 protein: CASRVERTGELFF
CDR3 DNA: TGTGCCAGCAGGGTAGAGCGTACCGGGGAGCTGTTTTTT
clone size: NA
V gene: TRBV2
J gene: TRBJ2-2
D gene: NA

CDR3 protein: CASSFLQGEKLFF
CDR3 DNA: TGTGCCAGCAGTTTCCTACAGGGTGAAAAACTGTTTTTT
clone size: NA
V gene: TRBV6-5
J gene: TRBJ1-4
D gene: NA

CDR3 protein: CAISGTESPGKLFF
CDR3 DNA: TGTGCCATCAGTGGGACAGAATCTCCTGGGAAACTGTTTTTT
clone size: NA
V gene: TRBV10-3
J gene: TRBJ1-4
D gene: NA

CDR3 protein: CATTSRDSYEQYF
CDR3 DNA: TGTGCCACTACCAGTAGGGACAGCTACGAGCAGTACTTC
clone size: NA
V gene: TRBV2
J gene: TRBJ2-7
D gene: TRBD1

CDR3 protein: CATRAGSTDTQYF
CDR3 DNA: TGTGCCACCCGAGCAGGGAGCACAGATACGCAGTATTTT
clone size: NA
V gene: TRBV19
J gene: TRBJ2-3
D gene: NA

CDR3 protein: CASSQSGQGTGELFF
CDR3 DNA: TGTGCTAGCAGCCAATCAGGGCAGGGTACCGGGGAGCTGTTTTTT
clone size: NA
V gene: TRBV7-7
J gene: TRBJ2-2
D gene: NA

CDR3 protein: CASSLAPGVSYEQYF
CDR3 DNA: TGCGCCAGCAGCTTGGCCCCGGGAGTCTCCTACGAGCAGTACTTC
clone size: NA
V gene: TRBV5-1
J gene: TRBJ2-7
D gene: NA

CDR3 protein: CARTDFFATNEKLFF
CDR3 DNA: TGTGCCAGGACAGATTTCTTTGCAACTAATGAAAAACTGTTTTTT
clone size: NA
V gene: TRBV2
J gene: TRBJ1-4
D gene: NA